A selection of T cell receptor beta chains follows, all from one sample in a study of cytomegalovirus exposure and HLA in healthy donors. Clones were read by immunoSEQ multiplex PCR, and TCRdb kept only the in-frame ones, dropping some. The profile shows roughly 130,000 clones, 55% to 75% of them singletons. What was sequenced was PBMCs. The receptors were sampled from a man younger than 45 in good health and CMV-seropositive. Each CDR3 is given with its conserved first and last residue. D genes are given only for firm matches. The size of a clone is reported for some rows only, either as once, few or many, or as a class for expanded clones.

18	TRBV5-8	TRBD2	TRBJ2-1	once	TGTGCCAGCAGCTTTACTGGGACTAGCGGGAATTCATACAATGAGCAGTTCTTC	CASSFTGTSGNSYNEQFF
19	TRBV7-2	TRBD2	TRBJ2-7	.	TGTGCCAGCAGCTTAGCGCCGGCTAGCGGAGGAATAAGCTCCTACGAGCAGTACTTC	CASSLAPASGGISSYEQYF
13	TRBV5-1	.	TRBJ2-7	.	TGCGCCAGCAGCTTGGAGGGGACCTACGAGCAGTACTTC	CASSLEGTYEQYF
14	TRBV5-6	.	TRBJ2-1	few	TGTGTGTCCTCGGGGGTCGGGAATCCACATGAGCAGTTCTTC	CVSSGVGNPHEQFF
14	TRBV5-1	TRBD1	TRBJ2-7	few	TGCGCCAGCAGCCCAACAGGGGGCTCCTACGAGCAGTACTTC	CASSPTGGSYEQYF
15	TRBV7-3	TRBD2	TRBJ2-2	.	TGTGCCAGCAGCCTGCTAGCGGGAGGGGCCGGGGAGCTGTTTTTT	CASSLLAGGAGELFF
12	TRBV28	.	TRBJ2-7	.	TGTGCCAGCAGCGGTACCCCCTACGAGCAGTACTTC	CASSGTPYEQYF
12	TRBV19	.	TRBJ2-3	.	TGTGCCAGTAGTAAAACATCAGATACGCAGTATTTT	CASSKTSDTQYF
16	TRBV21-1	.	TRBJ2-1	.	TGTGCCAGCAGCCGGGCCGCGGACAGAAGCTACAATGAGCAGTTCTTC	CASSRAADRSYNEQFF
15	TRBV11-2	.	TRBJ2-1	.	TGTGCCACCACCCTGGGGCCACCATCCTACAATGAGCAGTTCTTC	CATTLGPPSYNEQFF
16	TRBV4-3	.	TRBJ2-3	few	TGCGCCAGCAGCCAAGAGTGGGACTCTGGCACAGATACGCAGTATTTT	CASSQEWDSGTDTQYF
14	TRBV19	TRBD2	TRBJ2-3	.	TGTGCCACCAAACCTAGCGGGAGCGCAGATACGCAGTATTTT	CATKPSGSADTQYF
16	TRBV4-1	TRBD2	TRBJ2-7	.	TGCGCCAGCAGCCAGCACGGGACTAGCGGGGCCTACGAGCAGTACTTC	CASSQHGTSGAYEQYF
14	TRBV5-1	.	TRBJ2-5	.	TGCGCCAGCAGCTTGGGGGGGGGCTTGGAGACCCAGTACTTC	CASSLGGGLETQYF
16	TRBV6-5	.	TRBJ2-6	many	TGTGCCAGCAGTTACTTCTCGGGGTCTGGGGCCAACGTCCTGACTTTC	CASSYFSGSGANVLTF
14	TRBV29-1	.	TRBJ2-5	.	TGCAGCGTGGGGGCAGTGGGAAAGTGGGAGACCCAGTACTTC	CSVGAVGKWETQYF
13	TRBV2	.	TRBJ1-1	.	TGTGCCAGCAATCGACAGGCGAACACTGAAGCTTTCTTT	CASNRQANTEAFF
16	TRBV7-8	.	TRBJ2-5	few	TGTGCCAGCAACCTAGCGAGGAGGTCGGGCCAAGAGACCCAGTACTTC	CASNLARRSGQETQYF
15	TRBV5-1	TRBD1	TRBJ1-5	.	TGCGCCAGCAGTCAATGGACAGGGCCTAATCAGCCCCAGCATTTT	CASSQWTGPNQPQHF
14	TRBV7-2	.	TRBJ2-7	.	TGTGCCAGCAGCTTAGTATTTGTCGCCTACGAGCAGTACTTC	CASSLVFVAYEQYF
13	TRBV6-5	.	TRBJ2-7	few	TGTGCCAGCAGTCCGGAGGATAGCTACGAGCAGTACTTC	CASSPEDSYEQYF
15	TRBV6-1	.	TRBJ2-1	.	TGTGCCAGCAGTGCGGAGGACCGCCCCTACAATGAGCAGTTCTTC	CASSAEDRPYNEQFF
18	TRBV2	TRBD1	TRBJ1-5	.	TGTGCCAGCAGTGGCGAGAGGCAGGGGGCGCTTCCCAATCAGCCCCAGCATTTT	CASSGERQGALPNQPQHF
14	TRBV7-8	.	TRBJ2-5	.	TGTGCCAGCAGCGTAGGACACAAGACAGAGACCCAGTACTTC	CASSVGHKTETQYF
12	TRBV29-1	TRBD1	TRBJ2-7	once	TGCAGCAAGGGACAGGGGTCTGACGAGCAGTACTTC	CSKGQGSDEQYF